This T cell receptor beta chain was sequenced for a study of blood T cell repertoires in COVID-19. Overall study context: Whether acute or convalescent, the COVID-19 samples came from the United States, Italy and Spain.

Authors' processing steps: Amplification with reference gene primers provided the estimates of nucleated cell counts. Using immunoSEQ multiplex PCR, the repertoire was profiled, and TCRdb retains in-frame clones only, with some absent. V, J and clone size derive from that table, while D and trimming were established from the DNA sequence. The sample records 150,000 to 200,000 clones, about 91% being singletons. Trimming removed 0 bases from V and 4 bases from J, with 12 bases in between. The CDR3 runs to 15 residues. Germline lookup yields CDR1 LNHDA and CDR2 SQIVND (reference sequence). The receptor was isolated from a woman aged 35 to 49 with acute COVID-19. The V call is TRBV19, the J call TRBJ2-5, with a tentative D call TRBD1 (6 bases). Sequences were obtained from PBMCs or T cells enriched from blood (not recorded which). CDR3 nucleotide sequence: TGTGCCAGTAGTATAGATCTCGGCAGGGGAGAGACCCAGTACTTC. Residues: CASSIDLGRGETQYF.